The clone carrying this TCR beta chain was picked up many times. This record comes from a study of regulatory T cells in long-lasting Graves disease. Arm-PCR of CDR3 regions and iRepertoire HTBI primers were used to build TCR beta libraries. One entry per CDR3 protein results from TCRdb running MiXCR on the multiplex PCR reads. The repertoire holds hundreds of thousands of distinct CDR3 sequences, with about 16% as singletons. Described time point: newly diagnosed GD, antithyroid drugs for less than 3 months. PBMCs were the source of the RNA used for TCR sequencing. Between the trimmed V and J ends, which lost 3 bases and 6 bases, there was a span of 15 bases. The V gene's germline CDR1 is MNHEY and CDR2 SVGEGT. The CDR3 has 14 residues. These data also featured in a second study, about T cells in Graves' hyperthyroidism and ophthalmopathy.

Material: peripheral blood mononuclear cells (PBMCs), obtained at new diagnosis, from a patient treated with antithyroid drugs. The chain recombines TRBV6-2 or TRBV6-3 with TRBJ2-7; possibly TRBD2 for D (5 bases). The sequence came from a woman aged 40-60 years with Graves disease. The CDR3 region is CASSYFGNTGEQYF. The CDR3 DNA reads TGTGCCAGCAGTTATTTCGGGAACACTGGCGAGCAGTACTTC.